This TCR beta chain was identified in a study of T-cell memory formation after mild COVID-19. Study as a whole: Clusters of TCRs were largely donor specific.

This clonotype came up a few times. V was clipped by 5 bases and J by 3 bases; unmatched bases: 8. The germline V gene has CDR1 SGHVS and CDR2 FNYEAQ. CDR3 length: 16 amino acids. TCRdb re-analysed the 5' RACE reads in MiXCR, keeping a single row per CDR3 protein. The sample consists of under 200,000 distinct CDR3 sequences, around 30% of them appearing once. The sequencing sample was made of PBMCs or a T cell subset sorted from them (not recorded which). The TCR sequence derives from an adult woman who had mild COVID-19 (a few samples of this study predate the infection). Cell type and time point are not known. The chain combines TRBV7-6 with TRBJ2-1, with 9 bases fitting TRBD1. The CDR3 protein is CASSDPGTGFYNEQFF. Written as DNA, the CDR3 is TGTGCCAGCAGCGATCCCGGGACAGGGTTCTACAATGAGCAGTTCTTC.